These 23 T cell receptor beta chains originate from one sample sequenced in a study of blood T cell repertoires in COVID-19. Using immunoSEQ multiplex PCR, the repertoire was profiled, and TCRdb retains in-frame clones only, with some absent. This sample has 150,000 to 200,000 clones, with just under 80% found just once. Sequenced material: peripheral blood. Receptor source: an older man with active or convalescent COVID-19.

The chain links TRBV5-4 to TRBJ2-1, with 8 nucleotides matching TRBD1. V lost 4 bases and J lost 9; bases outside the gene matches: 12. The length of the CDR3 is 15 residues. From germline, CDR1 is SGHNT and CDR2 YYREEE (reference sequence). The CDR3 loop reads CASSKGQGDYFEQFF. The CDR3 DNA reads as TGTGCCAGCAGCAAAGGACAGGGAGACTACTTTGAGCAGTTCTTC.

This chain uses TRBV19 with TRBJ1-2, with 12 nucleotides matching TRBD1. Per germline, CDR1 LNHDA and CDR2 SQIVND (reference sequence). The CDR3 runs 17 residues. The V gene end was trimmed by 6 bases and the J gene end by 2 bases; junction bases not matched to a gene: 10. The CDR3 here is CASSSGTGGWVNYGYTF. The CDR3 coding sequence is TGTGCCAGTAGCTCCGGGACAGGGGGCTGGGTAAACTATGGCTACACCTTC.

J is TRBJ1-1 and V is TRBV5-4; maybe TRBD1 (6 bases). With 2 bases removed from V and 4 bases from J, the gap between germline ends came to 9 bases. Per the germline V gene, CDR1 is SGHNT and CDR2 is YYREEE (reference sequence). There are 13 residues in the CDR3. The CDR3 DNA sequence: TGTGCCAGCAGCTTTACAGGGACCACTGAAGCTTTCTTT. Protein: CASSFTGTTEAFF.

CDR3 in amino acids: CASSRGPISEQYF. For the CDR3, the DNA is TGTGCCAGCAGCCGGGGCCCTATCTCCGAGCAGTACTTC. This chain links TRBV3-1 (or the pseudogene TRBV3-2) with TRBJ2-7; D possibly corresponds to TRBD1 (5 bases). The germline V and J ends were trimmed by 4 bases and 6 bases, with 13 bases remaining between them. The germline CDR1 and CDR2 sequences are LGHDT and YNNKEL (reference sequence). This CDR3 is 13 amino acids long.

The chain couples TRBV6-6 to TRBJ2-3; D possibly corresponds to TRBD2 (6 bases). The CDR3 is 16 residues long. Trimming stripped 3 bases from V and 4 bases from J, with 17 bases between. CDR1 is MNHNY and CDR2 is SVGAGI in the germline V gene (reference sequence). CDR3 in DNA: TGTGCCAGCAGTTATCAGGCTAGCGTGTCTGCAGATACGCAGTATTTT. This translates into CASSYQASVSADTQYF.

The chain uses TRBV7-2 and TRBJ2-2, with D possibly TRBD2 on 5 matching bases. Germline CDR1 reads SGHTA; CDR2 reads FQGNSA. This CDR3 is built from 13 residues. The ends were cut back, 5 bases at V and 7 bases at J, with 11 bases in the middle. CDR3 in DNA: TGTGCCAGCAGCATGGTGGGGAGCGGGGAGCTGTTTTTT. As protein: CASSMVGSGELFF. The full variable domain, rest sourced from reference TRBV7-2 and TRBJ2-2, is GAGVSQSPSNKVTEKGKDVELRCDPISGHTALYWYRQSLGQGLEFLIYFQGNSAPDKSGLPSDRFSAERTGGSVSTLTIQRTQQEDSAVYLCASSMVGSGELFFGEGSRLTVL.

The chain uses TRBV6-5 and TRBJ1-5; D gene uncertain. Germline lookup yields CDR1 MNHEY and CDR2 SVGAGI. Trimming removed 3 bases at V and 9 bases at J, with 15 bases between. The CDR3 runs to 14 residues. The CDR3 region is CASSYAPGRTPQHF. The CDR3 nucleotides are TGTGCCAGCAGTTATGCCCCAGGCCGCACGCCCCAGCATTTT.

The V and J genes are TRBV15 and TRBJ1-1; 11 bases agree with TRBD1. Germline values: CDR1 LNHNV, CDR2 YYDKDF (reference sequence). The CDR3 extends over 13 amino acids. V dropped 8 bases and J dropped 5; count of bases not matched to a gene: 4. The CDR3, as DNA: TGTGCCACCGGGACAGGGGGGGAGACTGAAGCTTTCTTT. It specifies CATGTGGETEAFF.

This sequence joins TRBV9 and TRBJ2-7, with 10 positions matching TRBD1. J gave up 3 bases and V 3 bases, and 3 bases lay outside the gene matches. There are 14 residues in the CDR3. Germline CDR1 is SGDLS and CDR2 is YYNGEE. In nucleotides, the CDR3 is TGTGCCAGCAGCGAGGGGACAGGGGACTACGAGCAGTACTTC. Translating it yields CASSEGTGDYEQYF.

This clone showed up just once. V and J are TRBV5-6 and TRBJ1-2; 8 nucleotides line up with TRBD1. Germline V gene sequence: CDR1 SGHDT, CDR2 YYEEEE. The CDR3 length is 19 residues. J gave up 1 base and V 5 bases, and 19 bases lay outside the gene matches. Here the CDR3 reads CASRLLLLGRGPDNYGYTF. CDR3 bases: TGTGCCAGCAGGCTTTTGTTGTTGGGCAGGGGGCCCGATAACTATGGCTACACCTTC. Combining the CDR3 with reference TRBV5-6 and TRBJ1-2 gives the whole variable domain DAGVTQSPTHLIKTRGQQVTLRCSPKSGHDTVSWYQQALGQGPQFIFQYYEEEERQRGNFPDRFSGHQFPNYSSELNVNALLLGDSALYLCASRLLLLGRGPDNYGYTFGSGTRLTVV.

This chain links TRBV6-5 with TRBJ1-4; 8 positions agree with TRBD1. There are 16 residues in the CDR3. CDR1 and CDR2 (germline): MNHEY, SVGAGI. The J segment lost 4 bases and the V segment lost 4 bases, leaving 8 bases of the junction unmatched. DNA of the CDR3: TGTGCCAGCAGTTTGGGACAGGACCCCTTTAATGAAAAACTGTTTTTT. Amino acid sequence: CASSLGQDPFNEKLFF.

The chain couples TRBV19 to TRBJ1-1; perhaps TRBD1 as D (6 bases). In germline, CDR1 is LNHDA, CDR2 SQIVND (reference sequence). The length of the CDR3 is 14 residues. The V and J ends lost 6 bases and 3 bases respectively, with 14 bases between them. Here the CDR3 DNA reads TGTGCCAGTAGGCGGGGGCAGGAAGACACTGAAGCTTTCTTT. It encodes CASRRGQEDTEAFF.

The chain couples TRBV30 to TRBJ1-3; no firm D call. Trimming cost V 1 base and J 2 bases, with 12 bases left between them. CDR1 is GTSNPN, CDR2 SVGIG, per germline (reference sequence). The CDR3 sequence is 15 residues long. CDR3 sequence: CAWSEESLPGNTIYF. CDR3 nucleotide sequence: TGTGCCTGGAGTGAGGAGTCCCTACCTGGAAACACCATATATTTT.

The V and J genes are TRBV19 and TRBJ1-5; D possibly corresponds to TRBD1 (6 bases). Germline CDR1 and CDR2: LNHDA and SQIVND (reference sequence). CDR3 size: 14 residues. Trimming shortened V by 6 bases and J by 6 bases, and 15 bases separated the two germline ends. The CDR3 region is CASSFGGAVQPQHF. The CDR3 DNA follows: TGTGCCAGTAGCTTCGGGGGGGCGGTTCAGCCCCAGCATTTT.

V is TRBV3-1 (or the pseudogene TRBV3-2) and J is TRBJ1-1; TRBD1 is a possible D gene (6 bases). The CDR3 has 14 residues. Germline V gene sequence: CDR1 LGHDT, CDR2 YNNKEL (reference sequence). Trimming pared 1 base from V and 5 bases from J, leaving 11 bases between. For the CDR3, the DNA is TGTGCCAGCAGCCAAGCAACAGGGTGGACTGAAGCTTTCTTT. Protein: CASSQATGWTEAFF.

This chain joins TRBV7-2 and TRBJ1-1; D is undetermined. From germline, CDR1 is SGHTA and CDR2 FQGNSA. Trimming cost V 5 bases and J 6 bases, with 13 bases left between them. This CDR3 is built from 13 residues. CDR3 protein: CASSLRVQPEAFF. The CDR3 region has the DNA TGTGCCAGCAGCCTACGGGTCCAACCTGAAGCTTTCTTT.

V and J are TRBV3-1 (or the pseudogene TRBV3-2) and TRBJ2-3; 9 bases fit TRBD1. V lost 0 bases and J lost 3; bases outside the gene matches: 10. Germline-derived CDR1 and CDR2 are LGHDT and YNNKEL (reference sequence). This CDR3 is 18 amino acids long. The DNA of the CDR3 is TGTGCCAGCAGCCAAGATTCCCGGTGGGGACAGGGTACAGATACGCAGTATTTT. It encodes CASSQDSRWGQGTDTQYF.

The CDR3 spells CASSSVRGTGSYEQYF. The CDR3 bases are TGTGCCAGCAGTTCAGTTAGGGGGACAGGGAGCTACGAGCAGTACTTC. The V gene is TRBV6-5, the J gene TRBJ2-7; 9 nucleotides agree with TRBD1. The CDR3 loop spans 16 amino acids. The J segment lost 3 bases and the V segment lost 4 bases, leaving 10 bases of the junction unmatched. Per germline, CDR1 MNHEY and CDR2 SVGAGI.

The chain joins TRBV10-3 to TRBJ1-3, with 7 bases fitting TRBD1. From germline, CDR1 is ENHRY and CDR2 SYGVKD. Unmatched junction bases numbered 10, after V lost 8 bases and J lost 0 bases. The CDR3 has 16 residues. The CDR3 DNA is TGTGCCATCTCACAGGGACAGCAGGGCTCTGGAAACACCATATATTTT. It yields the protein CAISQGQQGSGNTIYF.

This chain links TRBV5-5 with TRBJ1-2; D might be TRBD1 (5 bases). Germline loops: CDR1 SGHKS, CDR2 YYEKEE (reference sequence). This CDR3 comprises 14 residues. Trimming shortened V by 4 bases and J by 6 bases, and 16 bases separated the two germline ends. CDR3 protein: CASSRDLGANGYTF. The CDR3 region has the DNA TGTGCCAGCAGCCGAGACTTAGGGGCGAATGGCTACACCTTC.

The rearrangement joins TRBV2 to TRBJ1-5; D might be TRBD1 (6 bases). The germline V gene has CDR1 SNHLY and CDR2 FYNNEI. Trimming took 9 bases from V and 6 from J, leaving 15 bases between them. The CDR3 sequence is 13 residues long. The CDR3 coding sequence is TGTGCCAGTGACGAACAGGGAACTCAGCCCCAGCATTTT. Translated: CASDEQGTQPQHF.

The chain uses TRBV7-9 and TRBJ2-1; D is uncertain. CDR3 length: 13 amino acids. From germline, CDR1 is SEHNR and CDR2 FQNEAQ (reference sequence). Trimming took 1 base from V and 9 from J, leaving 10 bases between them. Here the CDR3 DNA reads TGTGCCAGCAGCTTAGTAACTGGCGGTGAGCAGTTCTTC. It codes for CASSLVTGGEQFF. The full variable domain, with the rest looked up from reference TRBV7-9 and TRBJ2-1, is DTGVSQNPRHKITKRGQNVTFRCDPISEHNRLYWYRQTLGQGPEFLTYFQNEAQLEKSRLLSDRFSAERPKGSFSTLEIQRTEQGDSAMYLCASSLVTGGEQFFGPGTRLTVL.

This clone was counted a few times. The CDR3: CASSQGLSRDEKLFF. As DNA, the CDR3 is TGCGCCAGCAGCCAAGGCTTAAGCAGGGATGAAAAACTGTTTTTT. The rearrangement uses TRBV4-3 and TRBJ1-4, with D possibly matching TRBD1 (5 bases). V lost 1 base to trimming and J lost 6 bases, with 12 bases between them. Germline-derived CDR1 and CDR2 are LGHNA and YSLEER. This CDR3 region has 15 residues.